The rows below give T cell receptor beta chains drawn from one sample of a study of T cell repertoires in cytomegalovirus infection. TCRdb passed the reads through MiXCR, listing each CDR3 protein once. This table holds 900,000 to 950,000 distinct CDR3 sequences, under 40% found once. These receptors lack a known antigen. The starting material was cultured CD8+ T cells from PBMCs, obtained from culture after CMV antigen stimulation. These TCRs come from a human donor in good health (CMV status not recorded). Some clones in this sample may be carry-over from other donors' samples. CDR3s include the opening cysteine and the closing phenylalanine or tryptophan. The D gene is left open where the match is weak. The size of a clone is reported for some rows only, either as once, few or many, or as a class for expanded clones.

v_call	j_call	d_call	clone_size	cdr3_nt	cdr3_aa
TRBV6-6	TRBJ1-6	TRBD1	.	TGTGCCAGCAGTTACCCTCTTAACTCCCCGGGACAGGGACCCTATAATTCACCCCTCCACTTT	CASSYPLNSPGQGPYNSPLHF
TRBV19	TRBJ2-1	TRBD2	.	TGTGCCAGTAGCCCCCAGGACGGGGGGTTCCGAAATGAGCAGTTCTTC	CASSPQDGGFRNEQFF
TRBV7-8	TRBJ1-1	.	many	TGTGCCAGCAGCTTAGACAACCGCCGGGACGGCACTGAAGCTTTCTTT	CASSLDNRRDGTEAFF
TRBV10-3	TRBJ1-1	.	.	TGTGCCATCAGTGAGTCAGGGAACACTGAAGCTTTCTTT	CAISESGNTEAFF
TRBV7-9	TRBJ1-1	.	few	TGTGCCAGCAGCTTAGGCACGGGTGGTGAAGCTTTCTTT	CASSLGTGGEAFF
TRBV7-6	TRBJ2-5	TRBD2	.	TGTGCCAGCAGCTTATTAAGCGGGGGGTTCCCCGGAGAGACCCAGTACTTC	CASSLLSGGFPGETQYF
TRBV7-8	TRBJ2-1	TRBD2	many	TGTGCCAGCAGCTATCATCTAGCGGGGAGATACAATGAGCAGTTCTTC	CASSYHLAGRYNEQFF
TRBV10-3	TRBJ2-7	.	.	TGTGCCATCAGTGTAAGGCGCCCGAGCTCCTACGAGCAGTACTTC	CAISVRRPSSYEQYF
TRBV19	TRBJ2-2	.	.	TGTGCCAGTAGTATAGAGGAGACCTACACCGGGGAGCTGTTTTTT	CASSIEETYTGELFF
TRBV4-1	TRBJ2-3	TRBD1	.	TGCGCCAGCAGCCAAGCCGCGACAGGGCTTGACACAGATACGCAGTATTTT	CASSQAATGLDTDTQYF
TRBV6-2/TRBV6-3	TRBJ1-5	.	few	TGTGCCAGCAGTTACGCCAAGCAGCCCCAGCATTTT	CASSYAKQPQHF
TRBV4-1	TRBJ2-5	.	.	TGCGCCAGCAGCCAAGAGATGGTCGGGGTAATTTTAGAGACCCAGTACTTC	CASSQEMVGVILETQYF
TRBV7-8	TRBJ2-1	.	many	TGTGCCAGCAGCTTAGGGGGGACAAGAGTCAATGAGCAGTTCTTC	CASSLGGTRVNEQFF
TRBV29-1	TRBJ1-1	.	.	TGCAGCGCTGATATGAACACTGAAGCTTTCTTT	CSADMNTEAFF
TRBV27	TRBJ2-7	TRBD1	.	TGTGCCAGCAGGGGGGGGACAGGGGGGTCCTACGAGCAGTACTTC	CASRGGTGGSYEQYF
TRBV2	TRBJ2-7	TRBD2	few	TGTGCCAGCAGTGAACTAGCGGGGGTTCACGAGCAGTACTTC	CASSELAGVHEQYF
TRBV29-1	TRBJ1-2	.	.	TGCAGCGTTGGGCCGGGGGGTAATGGCTACACCTTC	CSVGPGGNGYTF
TRBV12-3/TRBV12-4	TRBJ2-1	.	.	TGTGCCAGCCCCTCAGGTCAAGGCCCCACTGTTTTCAATGAGCAGTTCTTC	CASPSGQGPTVFNEQFF
TRBV27	TRBJ2-5	.	.	TGTGCCAGCAGTTCTCTCGATCGGGGTGTCTTAGGAGAGACCCAGTACTTC	CASSSLDRGVLGETQYF
TRBV20-1	TRBJ1-5	.	once	TGCAGTGCTTTAGCAATCAGGGCCTACAATCAGCCCCAGCATTTT	CSALAIRAYNQPQHF
TRBV4-1	TRBJ2-2	.	.	TGCGCCAGCAGTACTCCGGGACTGGGCACCGGGGAGCTGTTTTTT	CASSTPGLGTGELFF
TRBV10-3	TRBJ2-1	.	.	TGTGCCATCATAAGGCCGCGAAGGTGGCAGTTCTTC	CAIIRPRRWQFF
TRBV6-5	TRBJ1-6	.	.	TGTGCCAGCAGTACTCGGGATTCACCCCTCCACTTT	CASSTRDSPLHF
TRBV5-1	TRBJ2-1	.	few	TGCGCCAGCAGCTTGGGCACAGGGCTCCGAGAGCAGTTCTTC	CASSLGTGLREQFF
TRBV6-1	TRBJ1-5	.	few	TGTGCCAGCAGCGAGCTTCATGGGGTGGGCAATCAGCCCCAGCATTTT	CASSELHGVGNQPQHF
TRBV6-1	TRBJ1-2	TRBD1	few	TGTGCCAGCAGTGGCCTTTTGGACAGGAGGGATGGCTACACCTTC	CASSGLLDRRDGYTF
TRBV6-1	TRBJ1-5	.	few	TGTGCCAGCAGTCCCTTAACCAATCAGCCCCAGCATTTT	CASSPLTNQPQHF
TRBV27	TRBJ2-7	TRBD1	few	TGTGCCAGCAGCGCGACAGGGGTATTCTACGAGCAGTACTTC	CASSATGVFYEQYF
TRBV12-5	TRBJ2-7	.	.	TGTGCTAGTGGGCCCGGAGGGGCCTACGAGCAGTACTTC	CASGPGGAYEQYF
TRBV13	TRBJ2-7	.	.	TGTGCCAGCAGCTCTCGGGACAGCGATTGGGAGGCCTACGAGCAGTACTTC	CASSSRDSDWEAYEQYF
TRBV20-1	TRBJ1-5	.	.	TGCAGTGCTGGTCACCTCCCGGACAGCCATCAGCCCCAGCATTTT	CSAGHLPDSHQPQHF
TRBV4-3	TRBJ1-1	.	.	TGCGCCAGCGATCGGACAGTACGCACTGAAGCTTTCTTT	CASDRTVRTEAFF
TRBV6-1	TRBJ2-7	.	.	TGTGCCAGCAGTGAAGCAGTGGGCAGGGCCAGAGTCTACGAGCAGTACTTC	CASSEAVGRARVYEQYF
TRBV7-6	TRBJ2-2	TRBD1	.	TGTGCCAGCAGCTTAGTGGGACAGGGGGACCTTCTTCGCACCGGGGAGCTGTTTTTT	CASSLVGQGDLLRTGELFF
TRBV4-1	TRBJ1-1	TRBD1	.	TGCGCCAGCAGCCGACCCCAGGGGGCGGACACTGAAGCTTTCTTT	CASSRPQGADTEAFF
TRBV27	TRBJ2-4	TRBD1	few	TGTGCCAGCAGTTCGCGACAGGGGAAAGGCAAAAACATTCAGTACTTC	CASSSRQGKGKNIQYF
TRBV7-6	TRBJ1-1	.	few	TGTGCCAGCAGCTTCCCGAACAGTCCGAACACTGAAGCTTTCTTT	CASSFPNSPNTEAFF
TRBV3-1	TRBJ2-1	.	.	TGTGCCAGCATGGGGGACCTCTCCTACAATGAGCAGTTCTTC	CASMGDLSYNEQFF
TRBV6-1	TRBJ2-2	.	.	TGTGCCAGCAGCCGGGGGATATCCGCGAACACCGGGGAGCTGTTTTTT	CASSRGISANTGELFF
TRBV7-8	TRBJ2-5	TRBD2	many	TGTGCCAGCAGGCGACTAGCGGGGGGCAAAGAGACCCAGTACTTC	CASRRLAGGKETQYF
TRBV19	TRBJ1-2	TRBD1	few	TGTGCCAGTAGCCTCGGCGGGACAGATAACTATGGCTACACCTTC	CASSLGGTDNYGYTF